This TCR beta chain was identified during a study of response to subunit inactivated influenza vaccine. Each CDR3 protein is one row after TCRdb ran MiXCR on the RT-PCR reads. The sample consists of about 520,000 distinct CDR3 sequences, approximately 7.8% of them appearing once. CDR3 size: 14 residues. With 1 base removed from V and 4 bases from J, the gap between germline ends came to 10 bases. Germline-derived CDR1 and CDR2 are SEHNR and FQNEAQ (reference sequence). A few counts support this clonotype. This TCR derives from a man aged 50 to 69 who received an inactivated influenza vaccine. The genes are TRBV7-9 and TRBJ1-2; D ambiguous. Source: PBMCs from blood, taken about 24 months after vaccination. CDR3 in amino acids: CASSLGTGSYGYTF. The DNA of the CDR3 is TGTGCCAGCAGCTTAGGGACGGGCTCCTATGGCTACACCTTC.